The 32 T cell receptor beta chains listed next were all sequenced from one sample in a study of Graves' ophthalmopathy and Graves' hyperthyroidism. Researchers took RNA transcripts and amplified TCR beta CDR3 regions from them. Amplification began with first-round RT-PCR using HTBI primers, then second-round multiplex PCR was performed. One entry per CDR3 protein results from TCRdb running MiXCR on the multiplex PCR reads. Of almost 750,000 distinct CDR3 sequences in the sample, roughly 40% were seen once. Sequences were obtained from peripheral blood. The receptors were sampled from an adult man with Graves' ophthalmopathy.

The chain links TRBV7-9 to TRBJ2-7; D may be TRBD1 or TRBD2 (5 bases each). The CDR3 sequence is 15 residues long. Germline lookup yields CDR1 SEHNR and CDR2 FQNEAQ (reference sequence). V lost 3 bases and J 0 bases, leaving 12 bases between the germline ends. DNA for the CDR3: TGTGCCAGCAGCTTGATAGTAGGGACCTCCTACGAGCAGTACTTC. Amino acid sequence: CASSLIVGTSYEQYF.

This clonotype was seen repeatedly, ten times or more. The chain links TRBV25-1 to TRBJ2-5, with a tentative D call TRBD2 (7 bases). Per the germline V gene, CDR1 is MGHDK and CDR2 is SYGVNS. This CDR3 spans 15 amino acids. Trimming removed 6 bases at V and 4 bases at J, with 18 bases between. The CDR3 sequence: CASRPRGGFRETQYF. The CDR3 nucleotides read TGTGCCAGCAGGCCCAGGGGAGGGTTCCGAGAGACCCAGTACTTC.

The chain has TRBV14 and TRBJ2-7, with a possible D match to TRBD1 (7 bases). Deletions cut 1 base from V and 3 bases from J, with 13 bases between. This CDR3 comprises 15 residues. Germline CDR1 SGHDN, CDR2 FVKESK. CDR3 amino acids: CASSQGRGTVYEQYF. Written as DNA, the CDR3 is TGTGCCAGCAGCCAAGGCCGGGGGACAGTCTACGAGCAGTACTTC. The full variable domain, completed using reference TRBV14 and TRBJ2-7, is EAGVTQFPSHSVIEKGQTVTLRCDPISGHDNLYWYRRVMGKEIKFLLHFVKESKQDESGMPNNRFLAERTGGTYSTLKVQPAELEDSGVYFCASSQGRGTVYEQYFGPGTRLTVT.

This clonotype was observed a single time. This sequence joins TRBV7-2 and TRBJ1-2; 9 positions agree with TRBD1. Germline V gene lookup returns CDR1 SGHTA and CDR2 FQGNSA. V lost 8 bases to trimming and J lost 8 bases; unmatched junction nucleotides: 9. The CDR3 length is 13 residues. The chain's CDR3 is CASGITGGEGYTF. CDR3 nucleotide sequence: TGTGCCAGCGGTATAACAGGGGGCGAGGGCTACACCTTC.

The V gene is TRBV7-3, the J gene TRBJ2-6, with a possible D match to TRBD1 (5 bases). V lost 0 bases and J lost 0, with 9 bases in between. CDR1 SGHTA and CDR2 FQGTGA come from the germline V gene. CDR3 size: 17 residues. The CDR3 coding sequence is TGTGCCAGCAGCTTAACTTCCACAGGCTCTGGGGCCAACGTCCTGACTTTC. Its protein product is CASSLTSTGSGANVLTF.

This clonotype was counted at least ten times. This rearrangement joins TRBV2 to TRBJ1-5, with TRBD1 matching 7 bases. Germline trimming cut 6 bases from V and 4 bases from J; bases unmatched to any gene: 9. The CDR3 totals 15 residues. Per the germline V gene, CDR1 is SNHLY and CDR2 is FYNNEI. DNA of the CDR3: TGTGCCAGCAGAGGAGAGGGGGCAGGGAATCAGCCCCAGCATTTT. Translating it yields CASRGEGAGNQPQHF.

This sequence joins TRBV25-1 and TRBJ1-1; TRBD1 agrees at 7 bases. This CDR3 contains 11 residues. Germline V gene sequence: CDR1 MGHDK, CDR2 SYGVNS. CDR3 residues: CASRQGGEAFF. The CDR3 DNA reads TGTGCTAGTCGACAGGGAGGCGAAGCTTTCTTT.

This clonotype was counted only a few times. This chain connects TRBV12-3 or TRBV12-4 to TRBJ2-7; tentative D call: TRBD2 (5 bases). Trimming left V 6 bases short and J 6 bases short, with 15 bases between. This CDR3 is built from 13 residues. The CDR3 region is CASSRFEGGEQYF. CDR3 in DNA: TGTGCCAGCAGCCGCTTCGAGGGCGGCGAGCAGTACTTC.

This chain uses TRBV7-9 with TRBJ2-5; a possible D gene is TRBD2 (5 bases). CDR1 SEHNR and CDR2 FQNEAQ come from the germline V gene (reference sequence). The length of the CDR3 is 14 residues. V was shortened by 3 bases and J by 2 bases, with 10 bases between the two germline ends. CDR3 in amino acids: CASSLFPGQETQYF. The CDR3 DNA is TGTGCCAGCAGCTTGTTTCCGGGACAAGAGACCCAGTACTTC.

The DNA for the CDR3 is TGTGCCAGCAGCGGGTGCGGGAACGCACAAGAGACCCAGTACTTC. Its translation is CASSGCGNAQETQYF. The rearrangement links TRBV5-6 to TRBJ2-5, with a weak D call TRBD2 (6 bases). Per the germline V gene, CDR1 is SGHDT and CDR2 is YYEEEE. This CDR3 is built from 15 residues. Between the trimmed V and J ends, which lost 4 bases and 2 bases, there was a span of 15 bases.

The chain couples TRBV29-1 to TRBJ2-3; 9 bases are a match to TRBD2. V gave up 4 bases and J gave up 5 bases; unmatched junction bases: 10. The CDR3 covers 15 residues. CDR1 is SQVTM and CDR2 is ANQGSEA in the germline V gene. The CDR3 DNA is TGCAGCGTTGGGGAAACGCGGGAGGGTCGAGATACGCAGTATTTT. Amino acid sequence: CSVGETREGRDTQYF.

The chain carries TRBV20-1 and TRBJ2-6, with unresolved D. CDR1 is DFQATT and CDR2 is SNEGSKA in the germline V gene (reference sequence). V lost 3 bases to trimming and J lost 1 base, with 7 bases between them. The CDR3 is 14 residues long. This CDR3 reads CSASAGSGANVLTF. The CDR3 DNA reads as TGCAGTGCTAGCGCAGGTTCTGGGGCCAACGTCCTGACTTTC.

This chain joins TRBV20-1 and TRBJ1-5; 8 nucleotides align to TRBD1. The CDR3 loop spans 18 amino acids. Germline lookup yields CDR1 DFQATT and CDR2 SNEGSKA (reference sequence). V was clipped by 0 bases and J by 5 bases; unmatched bases: 15. CDR3 nucleotide sequence: TGCAGTGCTAGAGATAATCGGGCCAGGGGGCGCGGGGATCAGCCCCAGCATTTT. Translated, it gives CSARDNRARGRGDQPQHF.

This clonotype has just one count. J is TRBJ2-7 and V is TRBV29-1, with a tentative D call TRBD2 (5 bases). Germline CDR1 SQVTM, CDR2 ANQGSEA. The CDR3 runs 12 residues. Trimming stripped 7 bases from V and 7 bases from J, with 17 bases between. This CDR3 is CSAERESGEQYF. The CDR3 DNA reads TGCAGCGCGGAGAGGGAAAGTGGGGAGCAGTACTTC.

This chain connects TRBV6-4 to TRBJ2-3; 11 bases match TRBD2. Germline V gene lookup returns CDR1 MRHNA and CDR2 SNTAGT. The J segment lost 2 bases and the V segment lost 4 bases, leaving 2 bases of the junction unmatched. The CDR3 contains 15 residues. DNA of the CDR3: TGTGCCAGCAGTGGTAGCGGGGGGGCCACAGATACGCAGTATTTT. This sequence encodes CASSGSGGATDTQYF.

The table lists this clonotype with a few counts. This sequence joins TRBV7-9 and TRBJ2-7; unclear D gene. Germline CDR1 and CDR2: SEHNR and FQNEAQ (reference sequence). There are 13 residues in the CDR3. Trimming stripped 7 bases from V and 3 bases from J, with 13 bases between. CDR3: CASKGTDIYEQYF. The CDR3 DNA follows: TGTGCCAGCAAAGGAACGGATATCTACGAGCAGTACTTC.

This clonotype was detected many times. This chain links TRBV10-1 with TRBJ1-6; D remains unclear. This CDR3 contains 12 residues. Trimming stripped 3 bases from V and 11 bases from J, with 8 bases between. The V gene's germline CDR1 is WNHNN and CDR2 SYGVQD (reference sequence). The CDR3 coding sequence is TGCGCCAGCAGTGAAGGTCCGGCACCCCTCCACTTT. Protein sequence: CASSEGPAPLHF.

This clonotype has more than one count but fewer than ten. This rearrangement joins TRBV7-9 to TRBJ2-7, with 8 positions matching TRBD2. The length of the CDR3 is 15 residues. Germline assignment: CDR1 SEHNR and CDR2 FQNEAQ (reference sequence). With 1 base clipped from V and 3 bases from J, the junction kept 5 bases outside the gene matches. Here the CDR3 DNA reads TGTGCCAGCAGCTTAGGTGGCGGGGGGATCTACGAGCAGTACTTC. Translating it yields CASSLGGGGIYEQYF.

The rearrangement links TRBV9 to TRBJ1-2; TRBD1 is a possible D gene (5 bases). CDR3 length equals 17 residues. V was shortened by 3 bases and J by 4 bases, with 22 bases between the two germline ends. The germline V gene has CDR1 SGDLS and CDR2 YYNGEE. CDR3 DNA: TGTGCCAGCAGCGACCCCCAAACCGGGGCCCGGTCCTATGGCTACACCTTC. Its protein is CASSDPQTGARSYGYTF.

This chain links TRBV28 with TRBJ1-2; D ambiguous. Germline CDR1 and CDR2: MDHEN and SYDVKM. Trimming left V 3 bases short and J 3 bases short, with 11 bases between. This CDR3 region has 14 residues. The CDR3 is CASSLGNSDYGYTF. CDR3 bases: TGTGCCAGCAGTTTGGGTAACTCCGACTATGGCTACACCTTC.

On this clonotype: One end of the junction does not line up with germline, which may come from a read error. The rearrangement joins TRBV10-2 to TRBJ2-1; D is unresolved. There are 13 residues in the CDR3. CDR1 and CDR2 (germline): WSHSY, SAAADI. The CDR3 DNA is TGTGCCAGCAGTTACTACGCAGACAATGAGCAGTTCTTC. This gives the protein CASSYYADNEQFF.

This clonotype appeared a few times. The chain joins TRBV7-6 to TRBJ1-2, with D perhaps matching TRBD1 (6 bases). The CDR3 has 15 residues. Germline V gives CDR1 SGHVS, CDR2 FNYEAQ. Trimming removed 8 bases from V and 2 bases from J, with 18 bases in between. The CDR3 sequence is CASSPPGTGNYGYTF. The DNA of the CDR3 is TGTGCCAGCTCACCACCGGGAACAGGGAACTATGGCTACACCTTC.

The chain is built from TRBV25-1 and TRBJ1-1; the D gene is possibly TRBD1 (5 bases). CDR3 length: 13 amino acids. V was pared by 6 bases and J by 1 base, with 9 bases between. CDR1 is MGHDK, CDR2 SYGVNS, per germline. The CDR3 spells CASRGGTNTEAFF. The CDR3 DNA reads TGTGCCAGCAGGGGCGGGACGAACACTGAAGCTTTCTTT.

This clonotype was seen once. The chain combines TRBV25-1 with TRBJ2-2; D not certain. Germline CDR1 is MGHDK and CDR2 is SYGVNS. The CDR3 consists of 12 residues. The CDR3 protein is CAPGMSTGELFF. In DNA form, the CDR3 reads TGTGCTCCTGGGATGAGCACCGGGGAGCTGTTTTTT.

This clonotype has at least ten counts. The DNA of the CDR3 is TGTGCCACCAGCAGGGGAGGGACTAGCGGAGAGACCCAGTACTTC. Amino acid sequence: CATSRGGTSGETQYF. V is TRBV15 and J is TRBJ2-5, with TRBD2 matching 11 bases. The germline V gene has CDR1 LNHNV and CDR2 YYDKDF (reference sequence). The CDR3 loop spans 15 amino acids. J lost 4 bases, V lost 3 bases, and 4 bases had no gene match.

The chain recombines TRBV25-1 with TRBJ1-6, with 8 bases matching TRBD1. V dropped 2 bases and J dropped 7; count of bases not matched to a gene: 7. CDR3 length: 16 residues. Germline assignment: CDR1 MGHDK and CDR2 SYGVNS. CDR3 DNA: TGTGCCAGCAGTGAAAGGGCAGGGGGCGGCAATTCACCCCTCCACTTT. Its translation is CASSERAGGGNSPLHF.

The chain combines TRBV24-1 with TRBJ1-2, with a weak D call TRBD1 (5 bases). V lost 5 bases and J 8 bases, leaving 29 bases between the germline ends. Looked up from germline, CDR1 is KGHDR and CDR2 is SFDVKD. The CDR3 has 18 amino acids. CDR3 amino acids: CATSGTVAGVHQGSGYTF. DNA of the CDR3: TGTGCCACCAGTGGGACCGTCGCAGGAGTACACCAGGGATCGGGCTACACCTTC.

The chain couples TRBV10-3 to TRBJ2-7; D possibly matches TRBD1 or TRBD2 (5 bases each). CDR3 length equals 15 residues. Per germline, CDR1 ENHRY and CDR2 SYGVKD. Trimming removed 10 bases from V and 0 bases from J, with 19 bases in between. For the CDR3, the DNA is TGTGCCAGCAGCCTCCGAGGGGAGAGCTCCTACGAGCAGTACTTC. Encoded protein: CASSLRGESSYEQYF.

The chain uses TRBV19 and TRBJ1-6; D may be TRBD1 (5 bases). This CDR3 has 13 amino acids. The germline V gene encodes CDR1 LNHDA and CDR2 SQIVND (reference sequence). V lost 1 base and J lost 9, with 7 bases in between. The CDR3 here is CASSIGDGSPLHF. The CDR3 nucleotides are TGTGCCAGTAGTATAGGGGACGGTTCACCCCTCCACTTT.

V gene TRBV7-9 combines with J gene TRBJ2-2; 12 bases line up with TRBD2. The J segment lost 0 bases and the V segment lost 5 bases, leaving 7 bases of the junction unmatched. Germline values: CDR1 SEHNR, CDR2 FQNEAQ (reference sequence). The CDR3 spans 18 residues. The CDR3 DNA follows: TGTGCCAGCAGCCCTGGACTAGCGGGGCCCGCGAACACCGGGGAGCTGTTTTTT. Translation: CASSPGLAGPANTGELFF.

The chain has TRBV15 and TRBJ1-2; D remains ambiguous. CDR1 and CDR2 from the germline V gene are LNHNV and YYDKDF (reference sequence). The CDR3 has 16 residues. Trimming left V 0 bases short and J 3 bases short, with 14 bases between. The CDR3 reads CATSRDRGLLDYGYTF. CDR3 nucleotides: TGTGCCACCAGCAGAGATCGAGGACTCCTGGACTATGGCTACACCTTC.

This clonotype was counted between two and nine times. The chain combines TRBV27 with TRBJ2-5; D unresolved. The CDR3 totals 12 residues. V lost 5 bases to trimming and J lost 7 bases, with 11 bases between them. CDR1 is MNHEY and CDR2 is SMNVEV in the germline V gene (reference sequence). CDR3 loop: CASSDLGGTQYF. As DNA, the CDR3 is TGTGCCAGCAGTGACCTGGGTGGGACCCAGTACTTC.